This is a list of T cell receptor beta chains from one sample in a study of OX40 agonist ivuxolimab in advanced cancers. Repertoires were generated with immunoSEQ multiplex PCR, while TCRdb's copy carries only in-frame clones and drops some. The sample contains 84,000 or so clones, over 65% of which appear only once. The source material was CD4+ or CD8+ T cells sorted from blood, sampled in a trial of the OX40 agonist ivuxolimab. Every receptor here comes from an adult with an advanced solid tumor such as melanoma, head and neck, liver or kidney cancer. CDR3s include the opening cysteine and the closing phenylalanine or tryptophan. The D gene is left open where the match is weak. Size is omitted from some rows. Given values are once, few, many or a class for expanded clones.

len: 16; d_gene: -; j_gene: TRBJ1-6; v_gene: TRBV30; abundance: -; CDR3aa: CAWSVGGSLYNSPLHF; CDR3nt: TGTGCCTGGAGTGTTGGAGGGTCCCTCTATAATTCACCCCTCCACTTT
len: 16; d_gene: -; j_gene: TRBJ1-1; v_gene: TRBV5-1; abundance: -; CDR3aa: CASSLGSEVMNTEAFF; CDR3nt: TGCGCCAGCAGCTTGGGGAGCGAAGTCATGAACACTGAAGCTTTCTTT
len: 12; d_gene: -; j_gene: TRBJ1-2; v_gene: TRBV19; abundance: once; CDR3aa: CASSIQDYGYTF; CDR3nt: TGTGCCAGTAGTATACAGGACTATGGCTACACCTTC
len: 16; d_gene: -; j_gene: TRBJ1-2; v_gene: TRBV9; abundance: -; CDR3aa: CASSRRVSFEGRGYTF; CDR3nt: TGTGCCAGCAGTCGAAGGGTCTCTTTCGAAGGACGTGGCTACACCTTC
len: 15; d_gene: -; j_gene: TRBJ2-2; v_gene: TRBV27; abundance: -; CDR3aa: CASSRDRRNTGELFF; CDR3nt: TGTGCCAGCAGTCGAGACAGGCGCAACACCGGGGAGCTGTTTTTT
len: 16; d_gene: -; j_gene: TRBJ1-1; v_gene: TRBV18; abundance: -; CDR3aa: CASSPSGKKMSTEAFF; CDR3nt: TGTGCCAGCTCACCATCAGGGAAGAAGATGAGCACTGAAGCTTTCTTT
len: 14; d_gene: -; j_gene: TRBJ1-2; v_gene: TRBV18; abundance: -; CDR3aa: CASSPGGGDYGYTF; CDR3nt: TGTGCCAGCTCACCAGGCGGGGGCGACTATGGCTACACCTTC
len: 16; d_gene: -; j_gene: TRBJ1-4; v_gene: TRBV28; abundance: -; CDR3aa: CASSSGGTATNEKLFF; CDR3nt: TGTGCCAGCAGTTCGGGGGGAACCGCAACTAATGAAAAACTGTTTTTT
len: 13; d_gene: -; j_gene: TRBJ1-1; v_gene: TRBV5-5; abundance: once; CDR3aa: CASSLMGYGEAFF; CDR3nt: TGTGCCAGCAGCTTGATGGGGTATGGTGAAGCTTTCTTT
len: 13; d_gene: -; j_gene: TRBJ2-7; v_gene: TRBV23-1; abundance: -; CDR3aa: CASSQPGTYEQYF; CDR3nt: TGCGCCAGCAGTCAGCCGGGGACCTACGAGCAGTACTTC
len: 14; d_gene: -; j_gene: TRBJ1-1; v_gene: TRBV9; abundance: -; CDR3aa: CASSVWGSDTEAFF; CDR3nt: TGTGCCAGCAGCGTATGGGGTTCCGACACTGAAGCTTTCTTT
len: 14; d_gene: -; j_gene: TRBJ1-1; v_gene: TRBV27; abundance: -; CDR3aa: CASSTTYKNTEAFF; CDR3nt: TGTGCCAGCAGTACGACTTACAAGAACACTGAAGCTTTCTTT